The clone carrying this T cell receptor (beta chain) was counted between two and nine times. This entry comes from a study of long-term antiretroviral therapy in people with HIV. Version v3.0 of the immunoSEQ assay was performed at survey level. Using immunoSEQ multiplex PCR, the repertoire was profiled, and TCRdb retains in-frame clones only, with some absent. The repertoire holds tens of thousands of clones, about four fifths seen once, with about 6.5% in the top ten. CDR3 length: 14 amino acids. Per the germline V gene, CDR1 is MNHEY and CDR2 is SMNVEV (reference sequence). The germline V and J ends were trimmed by 3 bases and 4 bases, with 9 bases remaining between them.

The chain couples TRBV27 to TRBJ2-2; D is uncertain. The TCR sequence derives from a man younger than 30 with HIV. Sequenced here: unsorted PBMCs, sampled 0.6 years after starting antiretroviral therapy. The CDR3 coding sequence is TGTGCCAGCAGTTTTTCGATCGGCACCGGGGAGCTGTTTTTT. Translated, it gives CASSFSIGTGELFF.